These T cell receptor beta chains were read from a single sample in a study of neurological immune-mediated disorders. TCRdb used MiXCR to reprocess the 5' RACE reads, holding one entry per CDR3 protein. Of tens of thousands of distinct CDR3 sequences listed, around 10% are singletons. What was sequenced was PBMCs. Receptors were obtained from a man aged 40-49 years in good health. Each CDR3 is given with its conserved first and last residue. The D gene is left open where the match is weak. Part of the rows lack a size; the others show once, few, many or a class for expanded clones.

V gene,D gene,J gene,clone size,CDR3 DNA,CDR3 protein
TRBV6-5,NA,TRBJ2-1,many,TGTGCCAGCAGTTACTCGGGTCTCGGCACAACGAGCGGCAATGAGCAGTTCTTC,CASSYSGLGTTSGNEQFF
TRBV7-2,TRBD2,TRBJ2-3,many,TGTGCCAGCAGCTTAGCGGTGGCGGGGGGGGGCCGCGCAGATACGCAGTATTTT,CASSLAVAGGGRADTQYF
TRBV9,TRBD1,TRBJ2-1,many,TGTGCCAGCAGCGAAAGAACCGGGACAGGCCGTGGGGAGCAGTTCTTC,CASSERTGTGRGEQFF
TRBV20-1,NA,TRBJ2-2,many,TGCAGTGCTACGGAAGGACTCACCGGGGAGCTGTTTTTT,CSATEGLTGELFF
TRBV5-1,TRBD1,TRBJ1-1,NA,TGCGCCAGCAGTTACAGGGGAGACACTGAAGCTTTCTTT,CASSYRGDTEAFF
TRBV7-2,TRBD1,TRBJ1-1,many,TGTGCCAGCAGCGACCCCGGGACAGGTACCTTAGAAGCTTTCTTT,CASSDPGTGTLEAFF
TRBV24-1,NA,TRBJ2-1,many,TGTGCCACCAGTGACTCCGGGACTCTTCAGTTCTTC,CATSDSGTLQFF
TRBV9,TRBD1,TRBJ1-1,many,TGTGCCAGCAGCCCGGGGACAGGGGAAGCTTTCTTT,CASSPGTGEAFF
TRBV7-2,NA,TRBJ1-3,few,TGTGCCAGCAGCTCATCTTCCGGGCTCGACAACACCATATATTTT,CASSSSSGLDNTIYF
TRBV9,NA,TRBJ2-3,many,TGTGCCAGCAGCGCCCAAGACACAGATACGCAGTATTTT,CASSAQDTDTQYF
TRBV12-3/TRBV12-4,NA,TRBJ1-1,many,TGTGCCAGCAGTTCCCGGGGAGGGGCGGAAGCTTTCTTT,CASSSRGGAEAFF
TRBV7-8,TRBD2,TRBJ2-5,NA,TGTGCCAGCAGCGCTTTCACTAGCGGGGGACGAGAGACCCAGTACTTC,CASSAFTSGGRETQYF
TRBV3-1,NA,TRBJ2-5,many,TGTGCCAGCAGCGAGGGCCTACAAGAGACCCAGTACTTC,CASSEGLQETQYF
TRBV20-1,NA,TRBJ2-3,many,TGCAGTGCTAGATCGGGTAATCCGTACACAGATACGCAGTATTTT,CSARSGNPYTDTQYF
TRBV10-3,TRBD2,TRBJ2-7,many,TGTGCCATCAGTGAGGGGGTCTTGCGGGAGGGCCTAAACCGTTTCTACGAGCAGTACTTC,CAISEGVLREGLNRFYEQYF
TRBV27,NA,TRBJ1-4,NA,TGTGCCAGCAGTTGGAGGGAGTCTACAACTAATGAAAAACTGTTTTTT,CASSWRESTTNEKLFF
TRBV15,TRBD1,TRBJ2-1,many,TGTGCCACCAGACCGGACAGGACCTCCTACAATGAGCAGTTCTTC,CATRPDRTSYNEQFF
TRBV24-1,TRBD2,TRBJ2-3,NA,TGTGCCACCAGTGGGGGGCGGGGGGCCACAGATACGCAGTATTTT,CATSGGRGATDTQYF
TRBV5-1,NA,TRBJ2-6,many,TGCGCCAGCAGCTTGGACAGTCTTTACTCTGGGGCCAACGTCCTGACTTTC,CASSLDSLYSGANVLTF
TRBV12-3/TRBV12-4,TRBD1,TRBJ1-1,many,TGTGCCAGCAGTTCCCCGGACAGGGAGGGTGCTGAAGCTTTCTTT,CASSSPDREGAEAFF
TRBV5-1,TRBD1,TRBJ2-6,many,TGCGCCAGCAGCCCCGAGACAGGGGTCGTCTCTGGGGCCAACGTCCTGACTTTC,CASSPETGVVSGANVLTF
TRBV5-1,NA,TRBJ1-2,many,TGCGCCAGCAGCTTTCCCGTCCCGGACAGTTATGGCTACACCTTC,CASSFPVPDSYGYTF
TRBV20-1,TRBD1,TRBJ2-7,many,TGCAGTGCGGAGTTGAAGGGGACAGGGGCCTACGAGCAGTACTTC,CSAELKGTGAYEQYF
TRBV12-3/TRBV12-4,NA,TRBJ2-5,NA,TGTGCCAGCGGCCTGAAAGAGACCCAGTACTTC,CASGLKETQYF
TRBV7-2,TRBD2,TRBJ2-5,many,TGTGCCAGCAGCCTTGGACTAGCGGGAGGCTGGGAGACCCAGTACTTC,CASSLGLAGGWETQYF
TRBV5-1,NA,TRBJ1-1,NA,TGCGCCAGCAGCTTGGGTTTGGACACTGAAGCTTTCTTT,CASSLGLDTEAFF
TRBV21-1,NA,TRBJ2-7,many,TGTGCCAGCAGGTTGGGACCGCTACTAAAGAGGGACTACGAGCAGTACTTC,CASRLGPLLKRDYEQYF
TRBV5-1,TRBD2,TRBJ2-7,many,TGCGCCAGCAGCAAACCGGGACTAGAAGTTTCGAGCGACGAGCAGTACTTC,CASSKPGLEVSSDEQYF
TRBV5-1,TRBD1,TRBJ2-1,many,TGCGCCAGCAGCTCTGTGACAGGGGGCGGAAATGTGCAGTTCTTC,CASSSVTGGGNVQFF
TRBV28,NA,TRBJ2-7,many,TGTGCCAGCAGCCCTAGTAGCGTTCGTCACGAGCAGTACTTC,CASSPSSVRHEQYF
TRBV27,NA,TRBJ2-5,NA,TGTGCCATCAGCTCATGGGCGTTGGAAGAGACCCAGTACTTC,CAISSWALEETQYF
TRBV6-2/TRBV6-3,TRBD1,TRBJ2-7,many,TGTGCCAGCTACCCCGGGACAGGGGGTTCCTACGAGCAGTACTTC,CASYPGTGGSYEQYF
TRBV2,TRBD1,TRBJ2-2,NA,TGTGCCAGCAGTGCAACAGGGGCCTCGGGGGAGCTGTTTTTT,CASSATGASGELFF
TRBV12-3/TRBV12-4,NA,TRBJ2-7,many,TGTGCCAGCAGTTTTGGGGACAAGCCCTACTTC,CASSFGDKPYF
TRBV20-1,NA,TRBJ2-1,many,TGCAGTGCCGAGGACGGGGGTGGTTCCTACAATGAGCAGTTCTTC,CSAEDGGGSYNEQFF
TRBV14,NA,TRBJ2-7,many,TGTGCCACCAAGACCCTTTACGAGCAGTACTTC,CATKTLYEQYF
TRBV5-6,TRBD2,TRBJ2-3,many,TGTGCCAGCAGCACCCGACTAGCGGGAGGGGGAGATACGCAGTATTTT,CASSTRLAGGGDTQYF
TRBV5-1,NA,TRBJ2-5,many,TGCGCCAGCAGCCCCCGCGTTATGTCACTCCAAGAGACCCAGTACTTC,CASSPRVMSLQETQYF
TRBV21-1,NA,TRBJ2-5,many,TGTGCCAGCAGCAAAACTCTACCCGAGACCCAGTACTTC,CASSKTLPETQYF
TRBV12-3/TRBV12-4,NA,TRBJ2-1,many,TGTGCCAGCAGTTCCTGGCCCCTTCCCAATGAGCAGTTCTTC,CASSSWPLPNEQFF
TRBV21-1,NA,TRBJ1-3,many,TGTGCCAGCCTCCCGGTGTCTGGAAACACCATATATTTT,CASLPVSGNTIYF
TRBV9,TRBD1,TRBJ1-2,many,TGTGCCAGCAGCGTTGGGGCCGGACAGGGGATTAACTATGGCTACACCTTC,CASSVGAGQGINYGYTF
TRBV12-3/TRBV12-4,NA,TRBJ1-3,NA,TGTGCCAGCAGTTTAGGAGGGCCAGGAGCTGGAAACACCATATATTTT,CASSLGGPGAGNTIYF
TRBV20-1,TRBD1,TRBJ1-6,many,TGCAGTGCGAATGGGGGACAGGTAGTTAATTCACCCCTCCACTTT,CSANGGQVVNSPLHF
TRBV24-1,NA,TRBJ2-5,many,TGTGCCACCAGTGATCCGACAGTTAAAGAGACCCAGTACTTC,CATSDPTVKETQYF
TRBV5-1,TRBD2,TRBJ2-2,NA,TGCGCCAGCAGCCGAGAGACTAGCGGGAACACCGGGGAGCTGTTTTTT,CASSRETSGNTGELFF
TRBV5-1,NA,TRBJ2-4,NA,TGCGCCAGCAGCTTGGCAGGCGTTGGCAAAAACATTCAGTACTTC,CASSLAGVGKNIQYF
TRBV28,NA,TRBJ1-5,many,TGTGCCAGCACTTTTTGGGGTCAGCCCCAGCATTTT,CASTFWGQPQHF
TRBV18,NA,TRBJ2-7,few,TGTGCCAGCTCAAAGGCGGGGGCCCCCACCTACGAGCAGTACTTC,CASSKAGAPTYEQYF
TRBV12-3/TRBV12-4,TRBD2,TRBJ2-7,many,TGTGCCAGCAGTTTACTCTATAGCGGGGCCTCCTACGAGCAGTACTTC,CASSLLYSGASYEQYF
TRBV7-6,NA,TRBJ2-3,many,TGTGCCAGCAGCTTGATACACGGCACAGATACGCAGTATTTT,CASSLIHGTDTQYF